Given below is one T cell receptor (beta chain) in context. Its antigen remains unknown. No fewer than 5.5 micrograms of total RNA were isolated from every sample. The record originates from a study of blood T cells in healthy people across ages. Study-wide points: Aged donors had fewer naive CD4+ cells and lower diversity than long-lived donors. Estimated diversity, derived from one million T cells, was regarded as an underestimate.

PCR was performed a second time for about 6 to 12 cycles using a sample-barcoded 5' primer and a J-beta primer mix. Every cDNA molecule bore a tag from a template-switch adaptor containing 12 random nucleotides. TCRdb re-derived calls from the 5' RACE reads in MiXCR, one entry per CDR3 protein. Seen here are 1.2 million to 1.5 million distinct CDR3 sequences, around 59% observed once, and the top ten hold 6.5% to 8%. The origin of this receptor is a man younger than 30 in good health. Sequenced material: blood.

For the CDR3, the DNA is TGTGCCAGCAGCTTAAGTCCGATCGCAGAAGGCTACACCTTC. Translation: CASSLSPIAEGYTF. The rearrangement uses TRBV7-2 and TRBJ1-2; D not certain. The V end lost 2 bases, the J end lost 8 bases, and 15 bases lay between the germline ends. Per the germline V gene, CDR1 is SGHTA and CDR2 is FQGNSA. The CDR3 covers 14 residues.